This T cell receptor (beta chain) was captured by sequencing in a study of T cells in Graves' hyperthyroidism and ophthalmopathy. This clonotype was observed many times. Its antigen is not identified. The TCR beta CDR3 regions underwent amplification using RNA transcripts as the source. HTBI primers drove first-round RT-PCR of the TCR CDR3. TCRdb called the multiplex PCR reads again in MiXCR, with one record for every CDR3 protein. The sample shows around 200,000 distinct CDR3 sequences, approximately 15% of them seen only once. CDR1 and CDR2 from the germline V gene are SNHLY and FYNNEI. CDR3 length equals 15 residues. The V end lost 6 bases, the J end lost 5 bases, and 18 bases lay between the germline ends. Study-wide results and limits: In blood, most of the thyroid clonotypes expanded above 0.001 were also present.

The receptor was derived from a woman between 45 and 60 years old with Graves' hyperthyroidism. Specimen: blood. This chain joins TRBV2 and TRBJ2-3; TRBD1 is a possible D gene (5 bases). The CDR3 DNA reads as TGTGCCAGCAGGGGGATATTGGGGCGAATAGATACGCAGTATTTT. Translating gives CASRGILGRIDTQYF.